This TCR beta chain appears in the sequencing data of a study of human T cells and chemical hapten exposure. The wider study: Recorded diagnoses among the mostly female patients were alopecia areata, totalis or universalis. Study observations and caveats: With regard to DPC sensitization, TCRs above 1 in 1000 frequency did not change.

The CDR3 is made up of 14 amino acids. Germline CDR1 is MNHEY and CDR2 is SMNVEV (reference sequence). Trimming removed 3 bases from V and 5 bases from J; junction bases left unmatched: 3. Indicated time point: patch test 1, 2 weeks after DPC sensitization. Treatment in this sample: therapeutic diphenylcyclopropenone sensitization with weekly scalp DPC. Blood draws came before every patch-test application. This clonotype was counted at least ten times. Its antigen is not identified. In the library, unique molecular identifiers were attached to individual cDNA molecules. Via MiXCR, TCRdb re-called the RACE reads, giving one row per CDR3 protein. The sample consists of some 400,000 distinct CDR3 sequences, more than 4.5% of them appearing once.

The TCR sequence derives from a woman in her forties or fifties with alopecia areata. Some clones in this sample may be carry-over from other donors' samples. Sample: whole blood, taken in connection with sensitization to the hapten diphenylcyclopropenone (DPC). The chain combines TRBV27 with TRBJ2-5; 10 bases are a match to TRBD2. The CDR3, as DNA: TGTGCCAGCAGTTTCCTAGCGGGAGAGGAGACCCAGTACTTC. Translation: CASSFLAGEETQYF.